A selection of T cell receptor beta chains follows, all from one sample in a study of blood T cell repertoires in COVID-19. Clones were sequenced by immunoSEQ multiplex PCR, and TCRdb holds only the in-frame ones, with some missing. This sample carries over 100,000 clones, roughly 88% of them seen once, and the ten largest clones take 7.9%. The sample taken for sequencing was peripheral blood. These receptors came from an elderly woman with active or convalescent COVID-19. The conserved cysteine and the conserved F or W are not part of the CDR3 here. D genes are given only for firm matches.

v_call	j_call	d_call	cdr3_aa
TRBV28	TRBJ1-6	-	ASSLRRAGSPLH
TRBV2	TRBJ1-3	TRBD1	ARSPGQGGNTIY
TRBV19	TRBJ2-7	TRBD2	ASSVGLGDGSPYEQY
TRBV9	TRBJ2-3	TRBD2	ASSVGTSGRTDTQY
TRBV9	TRBJ1-1	-	ASSVDLNTEAF
TRBV28	TRBJ2-7	-	ASTPIGGPEQY
TRBV20-1	TRBJ1-1	-	SASHTGMNTEAF
TRBV20-1	TRBJ1-1	-	SASTGKDTEAF
TRBV7-2	TRBJ2-7	TRBD1	ASSRDRSRWNEQY
TRBV5-1	TRBJ2-1	-	ASMLPGYNEQF
TRBV5-5	TRBJ1-1	TRBD1	ASSSTGWMNTEAF
TRBV19	TRBJ1-5	TRBD1	ASSIRFGQGKNQPQH